This T cell receptor beta chain originates from a study of monozygotic twins with inflammatory bowel disease. TCRdb processed the 5' RACE reads again and assigns one entry to each CDR3 protein, with no DNA. In total, the table holds 150,000 to 200,000 distinct CDR3 sequences. This CDR3 has 13 amino acids. Germline V gives CDR1 MNHNS, CDR2 SASEGT. V and J are TRBV6-1 and TRBJ2-7; TCRdb picks TRBD1, but there is no DNA to check that call. Sequencing was done on a sample of blood. The origin of this receptor is a human donor with ulcerative colitis or Crohn's disease, or a healthy co-twin of an affected twin (not recorded which). The CDR3 loop reads CASIGGRGYEQYF.